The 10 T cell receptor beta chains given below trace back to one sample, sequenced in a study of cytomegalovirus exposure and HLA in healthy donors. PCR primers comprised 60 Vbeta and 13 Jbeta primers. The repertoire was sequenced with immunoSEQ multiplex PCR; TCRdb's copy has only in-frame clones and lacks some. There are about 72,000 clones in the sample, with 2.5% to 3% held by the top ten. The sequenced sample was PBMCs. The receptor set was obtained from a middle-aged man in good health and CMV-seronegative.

The CDR3 is CASSRDSEETQYF. CDR3 in DNA: TGTGCCAGCAGCCGGGACAGTGAAGAGACCCAGTACTTC. This chain connects TRBV11-1 to TRBJ2-5; TRBD1 aligns across 7 bases. The V segment lost 5 bases and the J segment 3 bases; nucleotides outside the gene matches: 3. The V gene's germline CDR1 is SGHAT and CDR2 FQDESV (reference sequence). The CDR3 spans 13 residues.

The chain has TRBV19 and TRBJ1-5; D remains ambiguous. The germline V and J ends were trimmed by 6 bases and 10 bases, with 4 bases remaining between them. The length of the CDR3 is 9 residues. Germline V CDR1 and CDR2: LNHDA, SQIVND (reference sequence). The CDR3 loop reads CASSRPQHF. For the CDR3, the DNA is TGTGCCAGTAGCCGTCCCCAGCATTTT.

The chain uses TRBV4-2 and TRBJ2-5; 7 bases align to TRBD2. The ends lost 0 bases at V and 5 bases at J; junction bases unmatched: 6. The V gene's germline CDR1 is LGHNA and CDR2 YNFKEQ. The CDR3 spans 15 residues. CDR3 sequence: CASSQESRGSETQYF. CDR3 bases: TGTGCCAGCAGCCAAGAGTCGCGGGGGTCCGAGACCCAGTACTTC.

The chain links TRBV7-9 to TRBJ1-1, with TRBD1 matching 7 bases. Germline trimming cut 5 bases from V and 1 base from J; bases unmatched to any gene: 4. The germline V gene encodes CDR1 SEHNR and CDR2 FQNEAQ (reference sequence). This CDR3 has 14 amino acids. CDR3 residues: CASSADRRNTEAFF. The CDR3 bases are TGTGCCAGCAGCGCGGACAGGCGGAACACTGAAGCTTTCTTT.

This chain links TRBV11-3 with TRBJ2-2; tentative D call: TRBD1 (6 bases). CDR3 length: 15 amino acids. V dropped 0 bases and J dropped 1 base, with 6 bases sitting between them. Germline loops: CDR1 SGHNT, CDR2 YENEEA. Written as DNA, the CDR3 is TGTGCCAGCAGCTTAGAAGGGGGGAACACCGGGGAGCTGTTTTTT. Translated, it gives CASSLEGGNTGELFF.

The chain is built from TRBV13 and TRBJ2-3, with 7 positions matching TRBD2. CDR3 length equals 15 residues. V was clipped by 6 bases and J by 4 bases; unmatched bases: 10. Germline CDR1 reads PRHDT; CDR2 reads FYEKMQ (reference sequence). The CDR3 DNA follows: TGTGCCAGCAGTTCCTCGGGGGGAGGCCCAGATACGCAGTATTTT. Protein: CASSSSGGGPDTQYF.

The CDR3 DNA follows: TGTGCCTGGAGTACCGGGACAGGGGTGGTAAATGAGCAGTTCTTC. Translated: CAWSTGTGVVNEQFF. The chain is built from TRBV30 and TRBJ2-1, with 10 bases identical to TRBD1. The CDR3 has 15 residues. Germline CDR1 GTSNPN, CDR2 SVGIG (reference sequence). V dropped 2 bases and J dropped 7; count of bases not matched to a gene: 8.

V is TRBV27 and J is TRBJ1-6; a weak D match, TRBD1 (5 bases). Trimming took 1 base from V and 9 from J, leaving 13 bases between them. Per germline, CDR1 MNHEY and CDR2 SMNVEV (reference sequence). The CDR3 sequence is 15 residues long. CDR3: CASSLLAGEASPLHF. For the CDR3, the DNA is TGTGCCAGCAGTTTATTGGCGGGGGAGGCTTCACCCCTCCACTTT.

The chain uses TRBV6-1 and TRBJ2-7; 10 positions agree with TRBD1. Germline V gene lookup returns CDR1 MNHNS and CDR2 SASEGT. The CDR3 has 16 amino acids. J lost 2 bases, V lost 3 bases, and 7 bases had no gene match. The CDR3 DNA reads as TGTGCCAGCAGTGACTTGACAGGGGGCAGCGCCTACGAGCAGTACTTC. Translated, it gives CASSDLTGGSAYEQYF.

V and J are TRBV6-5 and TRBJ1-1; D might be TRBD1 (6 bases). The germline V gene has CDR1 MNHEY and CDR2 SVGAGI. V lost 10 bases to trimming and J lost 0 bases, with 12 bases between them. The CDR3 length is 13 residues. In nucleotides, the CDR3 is TGTGCCACCAATAGGGGGATGAACACTGAAGCTTTCTTT. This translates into CATNRGMNTEAFF.